The sequence of this TCR beta chain was determined in a study of T cells in Graves' hyperthyroidism and ophthalmopathy (dated by TCRdb to between 2018 and 2021). Context from the whole study: Peripheral blood was sampled at the time of initial diagnosis, prior to any treatment. A discovery cohort of about 95 patients, about 44 with Graves' ophthalmopathy and fewer than 65 with stable Graves' hyperthyroidism, was used to find distinguishing TCR V-J signatures. Once sampling was done, hyperthyroidism patients were given methimazole at a starting dose of 30 mg daily, whereas ophthalmopathy patients were given high-dose intravenous methylprednisolone. According to the paper, TCR Vbeta CDR3 sequencing was carried out on 135 peripheral blood samples, which came from under 50 ophthalmopathy, approximately 78 hyperthyroidism and approximately 17 progressor patients. Thyroid tissue and blood T-cell repertoires from six Graves' hyperthyroidism patients were also compared in the study. An independent validation cohort of 18 to 20 hyperthyroidism patients and about 16 patients who later progressed to ophthalmopathy tested prospective prediction of ophthalmopathy. The 80 to 100 discovery patients were randomly divided into training and test sets at a 7:3 ratio.

Graves' hyperthyroidism was defined as stable when no progression to ophthalmopathy occurred over 18 months of follow-up. Hyperthyroidism patients were newly diagnosed, had a disease duration of under 2 months, and were aged 18 to 65 years. Patients with uncontrolled infections, other autoimmune diseases, pregnancy or lactation were excluded. Diagnoses were established on the basis of clinical symptoms, serum thyroxine and TRAb, thyroid ultrasound, and orbital computed tomography. Ficoll-Paque density gradient centrifugation was used to isolate PBMCs from around 10 ml of fresh peripheral blood. Trizol reagent was used to extract total RNA, and RNA quality was then checked on an Agilent 2100 Bioanalyzer. What the research found in general, with its limitations: Ophthalmopathy was separated from stable hyperthyroidism by a 13 V-J signature model, with over 85% sensitivity and 81% to 82% specificity obtained in cross-validation and 80%/75% obtained in testing. During validation, the model predicted progression to ophthalmopathy a median of roughly six months ahead of onset, with around 71% sensitivity and around 72% specificity. Blood samples also contained most of the expanded thyroid clonotypes (frequency above 0.001), which suggests that blood repertoires may reflect thyroid immune responses. No statistical method was used to set the sample size in advance, and investigators knew the group allocation.

This clonotype has ten or more counts. Its antigen has not been determined. No quality values exist for individual bases; no much larger clone is one base distant. From the cysteine up to the phenylalanine, the CDR3 has a length of 12 residues. Here the CDR3 DNA is all that survives: 36 bases in frame from base 1. CDR1 and CDR2, per the germline V gene, are SGHVS and FNYEAQ. V lost 5 bases and J lost 4 bases; the stretch between them is 9 bases long. The TCR beta CDR3 regions were amplified from the RNA transcripts. For the first round of RT-PCR on the TCR CDR3, the HTBI primer set was used together with the Qiagen OneStep RT-PCR kit. A second multiplex PCR round built the libraries, followed by size selection and purification. Libraries were sequenced paired-end with 100 bp reads on an Illumina HiSeq2000. Per the source publication's procedure: SOAPnuke was used to process the raw data, throwing out any read that contained adapters or uncalled bases, had a mean Phred below 15, or lacked an exact constant-primer or identifier match. COPE v1.2.5 was used to merge the high-quality paired reads, and each unique nucleotide sequence was defined as a clonotype. Clonotypes were aligned to IMGT TRBV, TRBD and TRBJ reference segments using MiTCR v1.1. The analysis included only V-J combinations with a frequency above 0.0001, which together covered more than 98% of the repertoires. The TCS score was defined as F50 (clonal expansion) divided by E x V (chaos), with BLOSUM62-based TCRdist calculated between CDR3 peptides within each V-J. Welch's t-statistics and random forest reduced roughly 540 V-J features to 10 to 15, which were used in a naive Bayes classifier (R e1071). The similarity between thyroid and blood repertoires was quantified using the Morisita-Horn index. TCRdb passed the public sequencing reads through fastp at Q25 and MiXCR, retaining productive beta sequences. Each entry merges the rows of one CDR3 protein and shows their most common DNA and genes. For this entry, the V and J calls and clone size follow TCRdb and not the study's own pipeline. This sample is represented by around 760,000 distinct CDR3 sequences; roughly a third of them were singletons. Roughly 31% of the sample rests with the top ten.

The specimen was blood. The chain uses TRBV7-6 and TRBJ2-7, with the D gene call left open. This TCR came from a woman aged 40-49 years with Graves' hyperthyroidism. The CDR3 region reads CASSQDKYEQYF. The base sequence is TGTGCCAGCAGCCAAGACAAGTACGAGCAGTACTTC.